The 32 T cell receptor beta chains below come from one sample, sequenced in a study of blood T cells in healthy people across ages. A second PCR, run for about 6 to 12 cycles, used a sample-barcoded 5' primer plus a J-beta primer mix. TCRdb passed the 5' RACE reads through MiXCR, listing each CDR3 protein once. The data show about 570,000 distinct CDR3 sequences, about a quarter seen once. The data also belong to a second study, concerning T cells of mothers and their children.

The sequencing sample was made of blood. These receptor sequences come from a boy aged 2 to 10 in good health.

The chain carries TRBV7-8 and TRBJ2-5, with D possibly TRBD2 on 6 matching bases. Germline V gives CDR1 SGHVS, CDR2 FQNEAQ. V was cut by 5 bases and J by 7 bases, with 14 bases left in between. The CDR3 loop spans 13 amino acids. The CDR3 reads CASSQGLPGTQYF. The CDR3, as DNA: TGTGCCAGCAGCCAGGGACTGCCGGGGACCCAGTACTTC.

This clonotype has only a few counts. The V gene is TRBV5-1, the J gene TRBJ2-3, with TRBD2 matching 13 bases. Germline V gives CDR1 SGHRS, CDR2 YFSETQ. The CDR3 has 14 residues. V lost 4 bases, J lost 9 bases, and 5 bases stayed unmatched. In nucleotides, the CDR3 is TGCGCCAGCAGCGATACTAGCGGGGGGGCCACGCAGTATTTT. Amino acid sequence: CASSDTSGGATQYF.

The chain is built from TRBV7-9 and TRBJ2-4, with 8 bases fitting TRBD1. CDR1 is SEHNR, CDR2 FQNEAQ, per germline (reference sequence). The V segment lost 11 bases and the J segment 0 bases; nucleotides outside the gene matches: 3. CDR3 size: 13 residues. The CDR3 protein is CAGGQVAKNIQYF. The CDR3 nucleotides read TGTGCCGGGGGACAGGTAGCCAAAAACATTCAGTACTTC.

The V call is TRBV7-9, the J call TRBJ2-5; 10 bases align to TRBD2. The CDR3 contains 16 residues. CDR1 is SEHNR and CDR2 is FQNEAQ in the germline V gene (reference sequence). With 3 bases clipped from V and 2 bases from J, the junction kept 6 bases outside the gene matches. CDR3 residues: CASSFRSGGLQETQYF. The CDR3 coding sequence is TGTGCCAGCAGCTTTCGTAGCGGGGGGTTACAAGAGACCCAGTACTTC. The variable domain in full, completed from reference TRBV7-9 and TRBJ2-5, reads DTGVSQNPRHKITKRGQNVTFRCDPISEHNRLYWYRQTLGQGPEFLTYFQNEAQLEKSRLLSDRFSAERPKGSFSTLEIQRTEQGDSAMYLCASSFRSGGLQETQYFGPGTRLLVL.

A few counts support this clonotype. Here the CDR3 DNA reads TGCAGTGCCGCGGGGAGCGGGAACAATCAGCCCCAGCATTTT. It is translated as CSAAGSGNNQPQHF. J is TRBJ1-5 and V is TRBV20-1; D call uncertain. The germline V and J ends were trimmed by 6 bases and 3 bases, with 15 bases remaining between them. Germline values: CDR1 DFQATT, CDR2 SNEGSKA (reference sequence). This CDR3 comprises 14 residues.

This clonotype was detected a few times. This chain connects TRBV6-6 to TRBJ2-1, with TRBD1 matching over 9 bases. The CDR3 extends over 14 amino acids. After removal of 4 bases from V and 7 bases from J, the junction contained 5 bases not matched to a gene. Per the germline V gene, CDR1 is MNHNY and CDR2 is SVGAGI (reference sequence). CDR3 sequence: CASSWGTGPNEQFF. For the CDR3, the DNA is TGTGCCAGCAGTTGGGGGACAGGGCCGAATGAGCAGTTCTTC.

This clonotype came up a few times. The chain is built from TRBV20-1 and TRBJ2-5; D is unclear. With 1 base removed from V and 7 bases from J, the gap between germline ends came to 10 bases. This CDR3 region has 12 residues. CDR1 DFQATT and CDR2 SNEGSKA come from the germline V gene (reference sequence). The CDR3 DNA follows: TGCAGTGCTAGAGTTCTATTAGGGACCCAGTACTTC. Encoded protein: CSARVLLGTQYF.

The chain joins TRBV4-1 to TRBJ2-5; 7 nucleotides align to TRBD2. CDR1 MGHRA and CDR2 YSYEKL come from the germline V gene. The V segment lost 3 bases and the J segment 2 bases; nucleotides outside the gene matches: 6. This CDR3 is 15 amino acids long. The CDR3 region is CASSQPGTTQETQYF. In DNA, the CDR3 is TGCGCCAGCAGCCAGCCCGGGACTACTCAAGAGACCCAGTACTTC.

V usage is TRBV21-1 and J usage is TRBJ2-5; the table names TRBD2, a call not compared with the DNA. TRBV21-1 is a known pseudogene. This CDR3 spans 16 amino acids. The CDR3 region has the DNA TGTGCCAGCAGCAAAGGGATCGGGACTCACCAAGAGACCCAGTACTTC. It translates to CASSKGIGTHQETQYF.

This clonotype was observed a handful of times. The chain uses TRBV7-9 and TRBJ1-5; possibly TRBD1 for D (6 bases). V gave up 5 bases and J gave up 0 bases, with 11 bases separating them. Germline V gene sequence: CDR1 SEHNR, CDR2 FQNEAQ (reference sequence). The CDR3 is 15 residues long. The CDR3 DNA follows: TGTGCCAGCAGCCCGGGGGCGTTTAGCAATCAGCCCCAGCATTTT. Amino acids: CASSPGAFSNQPQHF.

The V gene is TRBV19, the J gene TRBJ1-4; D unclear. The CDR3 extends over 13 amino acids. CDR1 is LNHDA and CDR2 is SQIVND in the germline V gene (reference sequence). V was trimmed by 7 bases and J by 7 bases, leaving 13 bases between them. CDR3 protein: CASTGAGGEKLFF. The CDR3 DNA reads TGTGCCAGTACAGGAGCAGGTGGTGAAAAACTGTTTTTT.

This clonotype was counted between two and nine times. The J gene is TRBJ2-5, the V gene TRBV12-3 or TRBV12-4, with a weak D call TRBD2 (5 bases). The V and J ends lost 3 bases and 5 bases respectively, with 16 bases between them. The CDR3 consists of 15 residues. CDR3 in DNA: TGTGCCAGCAGTTTGCCCGAAACTAGATTTGAGACCCAGTACTTC. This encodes CASSLPETRFETQYF.

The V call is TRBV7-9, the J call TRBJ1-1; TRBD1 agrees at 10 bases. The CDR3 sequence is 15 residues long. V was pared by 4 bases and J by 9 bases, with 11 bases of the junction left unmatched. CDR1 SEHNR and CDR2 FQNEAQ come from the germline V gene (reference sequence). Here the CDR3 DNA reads TGTGCCAGCAGCTGGGGGGACAGGGGCCGCCAGCAAGCTTTCTTT. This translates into CASSWGDRGRQQAFF.

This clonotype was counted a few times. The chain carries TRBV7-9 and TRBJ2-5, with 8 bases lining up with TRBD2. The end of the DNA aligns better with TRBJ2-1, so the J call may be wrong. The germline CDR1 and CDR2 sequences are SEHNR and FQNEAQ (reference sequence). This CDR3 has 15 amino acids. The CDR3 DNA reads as TGTGCCAGCAGCTCGGGACTAGTAGGGTGGGATGAGCAGTTCTTC. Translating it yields CASSSGLVGWDEQFF.

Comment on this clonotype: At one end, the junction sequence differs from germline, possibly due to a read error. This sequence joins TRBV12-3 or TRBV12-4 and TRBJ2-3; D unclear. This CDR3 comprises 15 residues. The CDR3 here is CAGSPGPYGTDTQYF. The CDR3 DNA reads TGTGCCGGCAGTCCGGGCCCGTACGGCACAGATACGCAGTATTTT.

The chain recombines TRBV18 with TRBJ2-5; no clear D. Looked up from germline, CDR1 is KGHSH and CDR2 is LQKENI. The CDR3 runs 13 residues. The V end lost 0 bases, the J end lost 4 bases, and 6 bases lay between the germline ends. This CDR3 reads CASSPPQGETQYF. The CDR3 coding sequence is TGTGCCAGCTCACCACCGCAAGGAGAGACCCAGTACTTC.

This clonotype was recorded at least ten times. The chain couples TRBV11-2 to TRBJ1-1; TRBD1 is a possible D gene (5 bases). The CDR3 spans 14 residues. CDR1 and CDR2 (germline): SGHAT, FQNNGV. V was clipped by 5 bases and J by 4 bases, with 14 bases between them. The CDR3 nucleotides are TGTGCCAGCAGCCCCCCCGGGGGTGGCACTGAAGCTTTCTTT. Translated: CASSPPGGGTEAFF.

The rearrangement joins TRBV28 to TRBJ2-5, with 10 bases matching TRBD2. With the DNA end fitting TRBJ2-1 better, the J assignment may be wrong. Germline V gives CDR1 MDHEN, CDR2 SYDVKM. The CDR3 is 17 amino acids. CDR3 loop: CASSLVLAGVRSPSQFF. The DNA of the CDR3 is TGTGCCAGCAGTTTAGTCCTAGCGGGAGTTCGTTCACCTTCGCAGTTCTTC.

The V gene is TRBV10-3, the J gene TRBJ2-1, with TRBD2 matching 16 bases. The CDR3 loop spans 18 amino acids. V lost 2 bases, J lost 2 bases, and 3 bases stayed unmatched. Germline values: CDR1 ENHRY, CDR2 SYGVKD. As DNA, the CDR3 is TGTGCCATCAGTGAGGGGACTAGCGGGAGGGGCGCCTACAATGAGCAGTTCTTC. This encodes CAISEGTSGRGAYNEQFF.

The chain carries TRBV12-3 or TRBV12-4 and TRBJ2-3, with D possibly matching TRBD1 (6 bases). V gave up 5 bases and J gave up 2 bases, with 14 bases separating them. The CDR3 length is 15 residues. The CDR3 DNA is TGTGCCAGCAGTAGGGACATGGCCCTCACAGATACGCAGTATTTT. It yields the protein CASSRDMALTDTQYF.

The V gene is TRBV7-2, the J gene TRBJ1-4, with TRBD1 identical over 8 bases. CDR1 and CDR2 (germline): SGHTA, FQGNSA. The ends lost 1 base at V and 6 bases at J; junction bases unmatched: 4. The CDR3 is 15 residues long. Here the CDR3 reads CASSLGGQADEKLFF. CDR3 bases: TGTGCCAGCAGCTTAGGGGGACAGGCGGATGAAAAACTGTTTTTT. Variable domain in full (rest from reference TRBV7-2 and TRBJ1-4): GAGVSQSPSNKVTEKGKDVELRCDPISGHTALYWYRQSLGQGLEFLIYFQGNSAPDKSGLPSDRFSAERTGGSVSTLTIQRTQQEDSAVYLCASSLGGQADEKLFFGSGTQLSVL.

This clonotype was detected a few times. The CDR3 nucleotides read TGTGCCAGCAGTTTCCTAGCGGGAGTGGGGGAGCAGTTCTTC. Translation: CASSFLAGVGEQFF. The V call is TRBV27, the J call TRBJ2-1; 10 bases are shared with TRBD2. This CDR3 is built from 14 residues. The J segment lost 10 bases and the V segment lost 3 bases, leaving 6 bases of the junction unmatched. CDR1 and CDR2 from the germline V gene are MNHEY and SMNVEV (reference sequence).

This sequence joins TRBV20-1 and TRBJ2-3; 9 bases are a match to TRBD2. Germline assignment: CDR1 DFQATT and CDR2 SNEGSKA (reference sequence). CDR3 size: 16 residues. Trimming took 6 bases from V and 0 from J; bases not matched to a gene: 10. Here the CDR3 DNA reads TGCAGTGCCCCCCGGCGACTAGCGGCGAGCACAGATACGCAGTATTTT. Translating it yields CSAPRRLAASTDTQYF.

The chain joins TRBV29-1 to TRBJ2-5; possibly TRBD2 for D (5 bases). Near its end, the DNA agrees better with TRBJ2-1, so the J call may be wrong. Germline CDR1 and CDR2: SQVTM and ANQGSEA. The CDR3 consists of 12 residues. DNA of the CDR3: TGCAGCGTTGGACCGGGGATCAATGAGCAGTTCTTC. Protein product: CSVGPGINEQFF.

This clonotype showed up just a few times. The CDR3 region is CSARIPRAFGANVLTF. The CDR3 DNA sequence: TGCAGTGCTAGAATTCCCCGGGCGTTTGGGGCCAACGTCCTGACTTTC. V and J are TRBV20-1 and TRBJ2-6; D gene unclear. This CDR3 is built from 16 residues. Germline V lookup: CDR1 DFQATT, CDR2 SNEGSKA (reference sequence). The germline V and J ends were trimmed by 2 bases and 3 bases, with 14 bases remaining between them.

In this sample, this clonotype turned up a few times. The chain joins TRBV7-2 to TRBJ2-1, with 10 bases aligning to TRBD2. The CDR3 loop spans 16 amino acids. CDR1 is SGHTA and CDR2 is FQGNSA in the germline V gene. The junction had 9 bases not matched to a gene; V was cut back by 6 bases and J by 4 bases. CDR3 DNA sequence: TGTGCCAGCAGACGAAGACTAGCGGGCGATTACAATGAGCAGTTCTTC. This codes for CASRRRLAGDYNEQFF. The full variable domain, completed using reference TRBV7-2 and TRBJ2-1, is GAGVSQSPSNKVTEKGKDVELRCDPISGHTALYWYRQSLGQGLEFLIYFQGNSAPDKSGLPSDRFSAERTGGSVSTLTIQRTQQEDSAVYLCASRRRLAGDYNEQFFGPGTRLTVL.

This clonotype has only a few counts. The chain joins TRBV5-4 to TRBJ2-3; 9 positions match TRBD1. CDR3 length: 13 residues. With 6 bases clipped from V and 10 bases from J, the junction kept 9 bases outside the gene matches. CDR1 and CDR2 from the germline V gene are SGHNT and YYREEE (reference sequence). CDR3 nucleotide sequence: TGTGCCAGCAAACCTCCGGGACAGGGCCCGCAGTATTTT. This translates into CASKPPGQGPQYF.

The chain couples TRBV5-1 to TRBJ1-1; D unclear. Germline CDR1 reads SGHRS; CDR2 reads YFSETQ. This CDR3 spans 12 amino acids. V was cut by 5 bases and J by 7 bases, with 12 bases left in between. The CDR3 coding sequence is TGCGCCAGCAGAATAGCGGGAGGTGAAGCTTTCTTT. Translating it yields CASRIAGGEAFF.

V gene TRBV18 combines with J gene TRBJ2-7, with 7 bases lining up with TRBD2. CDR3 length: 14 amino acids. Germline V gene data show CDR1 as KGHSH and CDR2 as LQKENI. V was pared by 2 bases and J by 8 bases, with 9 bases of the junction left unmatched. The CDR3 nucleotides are TGTGCCAGCTCACCATCCGGACTAGAGCGTAAGCAGTACTTC. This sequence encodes CASSPSGLERKQYF.

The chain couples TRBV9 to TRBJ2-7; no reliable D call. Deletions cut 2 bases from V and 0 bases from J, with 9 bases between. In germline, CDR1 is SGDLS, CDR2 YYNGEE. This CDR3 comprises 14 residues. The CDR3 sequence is CASSVTDISYEQYF. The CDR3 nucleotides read TGTGCCAGCAGCGTCACTGATATCTCCTACGAGCAGTACTTC.

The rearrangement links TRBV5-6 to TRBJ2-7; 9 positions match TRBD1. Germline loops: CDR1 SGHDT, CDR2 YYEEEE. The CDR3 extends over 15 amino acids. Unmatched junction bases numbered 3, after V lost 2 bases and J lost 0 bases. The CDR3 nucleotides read TGTGCCAGCAGCTTCGGGACAGGGACCTCCTACGAGCAGTACTTC. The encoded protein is CASSFGTGTSYEQYF.

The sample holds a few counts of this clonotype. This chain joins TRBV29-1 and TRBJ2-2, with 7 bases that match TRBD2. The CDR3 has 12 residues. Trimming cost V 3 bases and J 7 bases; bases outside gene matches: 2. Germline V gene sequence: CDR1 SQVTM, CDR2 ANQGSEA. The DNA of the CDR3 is TGCAGCGTTGAGCGGGGGAACGGGGAGCTGTTTTTT. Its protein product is CSVERGNGELFF.